This passage covers 13 T cell receptor beta chains from one sample sequenced in a study of T cells expressing NK-cell markers. TCRdb reanalyzed the 5' RACE reads, giving one entry per CDR3 protein sequence and no DNA. The data include a few hundred thousand distinct CDR3 sequences; the top ten clones carry 5% to 5.5%. Sequenced input: blood T cells: a sorted CD56 or NKG2C T cell subset, CD4+ or CD8+ T cells, or bulk PBMC T cells (not recorded which). These receptors all stem from a man aged 18-69 years in good health.

This sequence joins TRBV3-1 and TRBJ1-5; TCRdb proposes TRBD1, but this gene call is untestable without DNA. The CDR3 has 15 amino acids. Looked up from germline, CDR1 is LGHDT and CDR2 is YNNKEL (reference sequence). CDR3: CASSQGRGIGQPQHF.

The chain combines TRBV10-3 with TRBJ1-5. The CDR3 spans 15 residues. The germline CDR1 and CDR2 sequences are ENHRY and SYGVKD. The CDR3 spells CAISENGLSNQPQHF.

The rearrangement links TRBV6-1 to TRBJ1-5. CDR1 is MNHNS and CDR2 is SASEGT in the germline V gene. The CDR3 runs to 12 residues. The CDR3 here is CASSDPSQPQHF.

This chain joins TRBV5-1 and TRBJ2-2; TCRdb names TRBD2, which stays unverified in the absence of DNA. The CDR3 loop spans 16 amino acids. CDR1 is SGHRS, CDR2 YFSETQ, per germline. The CDR3 here is CASSSHSGGSSGELFF.

The chain links TRBV4-2 to TRBJ2-5; lacking DNA, the TRBD2 call made by TCRdb goes unchecked. Germline loops: CDR1 LGHNA, CDR2 YNFKEQ. CDR3 length: 17 amino acids. CDR3 amino acids: CASSQDQARGGQETQYF.

The J gene is TRBJ1-5, the V gene TRBV27; TCRdb outputs TRBD1, but without DNA this stays unchecked. The CDR3 is 11 amino acids. Germline CDR1 and CDR2: MNHEY and SMNVEV (reference sequence). CDR3 sequence: CALPRNQPQHF.

V and J are TRBV5-1 and TRBJ2-7; without DNA, the TCRdb call of TRBD1 cannot be checked. In germline, CDR1 is SGHRS, CDR2 YFSETQ. CDR3 size: 17 residues. CDR3 sequence: CASRREIQGKGSYEQYF.

The chain recombines TRBV29-1 with TRBJ2-5; TCRdb selects TRBD2, and the lack of DNA leaves this call unchecked. The CDR3 covers 12 residues. Germline assignment: CDR1 SQVTM and CDR2 ANQGSEA. CDR3 residues: CSVGRLAETQYF.

This chain connects TRBV7-3 to TRBJ2-3; TCRdb calls TRBD2, which cannot be checked without DNA. Germline CDR1 SGHTA, CDR2 FQGTGA. CDR3 size: 19 residues. CDR3 in amino acids: CASSLNPRGLAGVGDTQYF.

This chain connects TRBV5-1 to TRBJ2-2; the TCRdb D gene call, TRBD1, has no DNA to confirm it. CDR1 and CDR2 (germline): SGHRS, YFSETQ. CDR3 length: 16 amino acids. The CDR3 protein is CASSLAGQKNTGELFF.

The chain has TRBV2 and TRBJ1-1; TCRdb's D call, TRBD1, is unchecked because there is no DNA. Germline V lookup: CDR1 SNHLY, CDR2 FYNNEI. This CDR3 region has 15 residues. The CDR3 sequence is CASRSKPQGPWGAFF.

CDR3 region: CASSVTLGGRGSSYNEQFF. V is TRBV9 and J is TRBJ2-1; the TCRdb call, TRBD1, lacks DNA for checking. CDR3 length: 19 amino acids. From germline, CDR1 is SGDLS and CDR2 YYNGEE.

The rearrangement links TRBV4-1 to TRBJ2-1; TCRdb designates TRBD2, a call that cannot be tested without DNA. Germline-derived CDR1 and CDR2 are MGHRA and YSYEKL. The CDR3 extends over 17 amino acids. CDR3 residues: CASSQERVERGYNEQFF.